The 26 T cell receptor beta chains in this list originate from one sample, sequenced in a study of cytomegalovirus exposure and HLA in healthy donors. Primers: 60 Vbeta forward and 13 Jbeta reverse. Clones were sequenced by immunoSEQ multiplex PCR, and TCRdb holds only the in-frame ones, with some missing. In the table there are 90,000 to 150,000 clones, approximately 72% of which are singletons. The sample was PBMCs. The receptors originated from a woman in her forties in good health and CMV-seropositive.

The chain uses TRBV2 and TRBJ1-2, with D possibly TRBD1 on 5 matching bases. This CDR3 is 14 amino acids long. Trimming removed 6 bases from V and 3 bases from J, with 14 bases in between. Per germline, CDR1 SNHLY and CDR2 FYNNEI. CDR3 protein: CASSQGEEDYGYTF. The CDR3 DNA follows: TGTGCCAGCAGCCAGGGTGAAGAAGACTATGGCTACACCTTC.

The genes are TRBV5-6 and TRBJ1-2; D gene uncertain. This CDR3 contains 15 residues. Germline CDR1 SGHDT, CDR2 YYEEEE. Trimming shortened V by 0 bases and J by 4 bases, and 13 bases separated the two germline ends. This CDR3 reads CASSLGNWGAYGYTF. CDR3 nucleotides: TGTGCCAGCAGCTTGGGGAACTGGGGAGCCTATGGCTACACCTTC.

The V gene is TRBV15, the J gene TRBJ1-1; TRBD1 matches 7 bases. CDR1 and CDR2 from the germline V gene are LNHNV and YYDKDF (reference sequence). Losses at the gene ends were 5 bases for V and 3 bases for J; bases not matched to a gene: 12. The CDR3 loop spans 16 amino acids. The CDR3 DNA reads as TGTGCCACCAGCGATTATGGGGGACAGCGACACACTGAAGCTTTCTTT. Translated: CATSDYGGQRHTEAFF.

This sequence joins TRBV5-4 and TRBJ1-5, with 10 positions matching TRBD1. This CDR3 contains 16 residues. Germline values: CDR1 SGHNT, CDR2 YYREEE (reference sequence). The trim removed 4 bases at V and 4 bases at J, leaving 8 bases unmatched. The chain's CDR3 is CASSDQTGGSNQPQHF. The CDR3 DNA is TGTGCCAGCAGCGACCAGACAGGGGGCTCGAATCAGCCCCAGCATTTT.

The chain carries TRBV14 and TRBJ1-1; 9 bases map to TRBD1. The CDR3 loop spans 15 amino acids. Germline V gives CDR1 SGHDN, CDR2 FVKESK. V dropped 2 bases and J dropped 4; count of bases not matched to a gene: 5. The CDR3 is CASSQRTGVVTEAFF. In nucleotides, the CDR3 is TGTGCCAGCAGCCAACGGACAGGGGTCGTCACTGAAGCTTTCTTT.

This clone occurred a few times. The chain combines TRBV4-3 with TRBJ1-1, with D hard to call. The CDR3 totals 14 residues. CDR1 LGHNA and CDR2 YSLEER come from the germline V gene. V was shortened by 6 bases and J by 1 base, with 12 bases between the two germline ends. DNA for the CDR3: TGCGCCAGCAGTCTCAGTCCACAGAACACTGAAGCTTTCTTT. Amino acids: CASSLSPQNTEAFF.

This rearrangement joins TRBV9 to TRBJ2-7, with TRBD1 matching over 7 bases. J lost 5 bases, V lost 3 bases, and 2 bases had no gene match. CDR1 is SGDLS and CDR2 is YYNGEE in the germline V gene. This CDR3 region has 12 residues. Here the CDR3 reads CASSDGTDEQYF. The CDR3 DNA follows: TGTGCCAGCAGCGACGGGACAGACGAGCAGTACTTC.

V is TRBV27 and J is TRBJ1-5, with TRBD1 matching 9 bases. Germline CDR1 and CDR2: MNHEY and SMNVEV (reference sequence). V trimming: 4 bases; J trimming: 9 bases; junction bases outside the gene matches: 7. The CDR3 consists of 14 residues. CDR3 region: CASSSRTGARPQHF. In DNA, the CDR3 is TGTGCCAGCAGTTCGAGGACAGGGGCCCGGCCCCAGCATTTT.

This chain links TRBV7-8 with TRBJ1-1; 11 nucleotides match TRBD1. The CDR3 covers 17 residues. With V trimmed by 0 bases and J by 5 bases, 8 bases remained unmatched. CDR1 and CDR2 from the germline V gene are SGHVS and FQNEAQ. The CDR3 DNA follows: TGTGCCAGCAGCTTAGCGTCCTTCGGACAGGGGGCAACTGAAGCTTTCTTT. This gives the protein CASSLASFGQGATEAFF.

This sequence joins TRBV18 and TRBJ1-1; D is unclear. CDR1 KGHSH and CDR2 LQKENI come from the germline V gene. CDR3 length: 14 residues. Trimming pared 4 bases from V and 1 base from J, leaving 10 bases between. CDR3 protein: CASSREGGNTEAFF. The CDR3 bases are TGTGCCAGCTCACGAGAGGGAGGGAACACTGAAGCTTTCTTT.

This clone turned up a few times. The chain uses TRBV7-2 and TRBJ1-2; TRBD1 aligns across 8 bases. Germline-derived CDR1 and CDR2 are SGHTA and FQGNSA. V was clipped by 2 bases and J by 3 bases; unmatched bases: 11. This CDR3 has 17 residues. CDR3 amino acids: CASSLSPAQGADYGYTF. The CDR3 DNA reads TGTGCCAGCAGCTTAAGCCCCGCCCAGGGGGCGGACTATGGCTACACCTTC.

V gene TRBV5-4 combines with J gene TRBJ1-1, with D unclear. V dropped 0 bases and J dropped 0 bases, with 9 bases sitting between them. This CDR3 contains 15 residues. The germline V gene encodes CDR1 SGHNT and CDR2 YYREEE (reference sequence). CDR3 sequence (DNA): TGTGCCAGCAGCTTGGGGAGGGTGGTGAACACTGAAGCTTTCTTT. Its translation is CASSLGRVVNTEAFF.

Notes on this clone: Other DNA sequences in this specimen translate into the identical CDR3. The chain uses TRBV4-1 and TRBJ2-3, with no clear D. The V end lost 1 base, the J end lost 0 bases, and 14 bases lay between the germline ends. This CDR3 spans 17 amino acids. Germline V gene data show CDR1 as MGHRA and CDR2 as YSYEKL. The CDR3 spells CASSQVRGKTSTDTQYF. Written as DNA, the CDR3 is TGCGCCAGCAGCCAAGTAAGAGGAAAGACTAGCACAGATACGCAGTATTTT.

The rearrangement links TRBV9 to TRBJ1-1; 8 bases match TRBD1. This CDR3 contains 15 residues. In germline, CDR1 is SGDLS, CDR2 YYNGEE. The V and J ends lost 4 bases and 5 bases, in that order; junction bases with no gene match: 10. CDR3 sequence reads: CASSKDPGGRTEAFF. Here the CDR3 DNA reads TGTGCCAGCAGCAAAGACCCAGGGGGCCGGACTGAAGCTTTCTTT. Combining the CDR3 with reference TRBV9 and TRBJ1-1 gives the whole variable domain DSGVTQTPKHLITATGQRVTLRCSPRSGDLSVYWYQQSLDQGLQFLIQYYNGEERAKGNILERFSAQQFPDLHSELNLSSLELGDSALYFCASSKDPGGRTEAFFGQGTRLTVV.

This CDR3 is CASSPRDNTDTQYF. The CDR3, as DNA: TGTGCCAGCAGCCCCCGGGACAACACAGATACGCAGTATTTT. V gene TRBV7-9 combines with J gene TRBJ2-3; D is perhaps TRBD1 (6 bases). V lost 5 bases to trimming and J lost 2 bases, with 11 bases between them. Germline lookup yields CDR1 SEHNR and CDR2 FQNEAQ (reference sequence). The CDR3 is 14 residues long.

The chain employs TRBV5-1 and TRBJ1-1; 9 bases fit TRBD1. The V gene's germline CDR1 is SGHRS and CDR2 YFSETQ. This CDR3 has 15 residues. With 0 bases clipped from V and 1 base from J, the junction kept 1 base outside the gene matches. The CDR3: CASSLEGQGNTEAFF. CDR3 bases: TGCGCCAGCAGCTTGGAGGGACAGGGGAACACTGAAGCTTTCTTT.

The rearrangement uses TRBV6-6 and TRBJ1-2; TRBD1 matches at 8 bases. CDR1 MNHNY and CDR2 SVGAGI come from the germline V gene (reference sequence). The CDR3 covers 14 residues. V dropped 5 bases and J dropped 2; count of bases not matched to a gene: 4. The CDR3 protein is CASSTTGENYGYTF. CDR3 nucleotides: TGTGCCAGCAGTACGACAGGGGAAAACTATGGCTACACCTTC.

The gene calls are TRBV10-3 and TRBJ2-7; D possibly corresponds to TRBD1 (5 bases). This CDR3 spans 14 amino acids. Germline CDR1 ENHRY, CDR2 SYGVKD. V lost 4 bases and J 4 bases, leaving 14 bases between the germline ends. This chain's CDR3 is CAISVGQGGYEQYF. CDR3 sequence (DNA): TGTGCCATCAGTGTAGGGCAGGGCGGATACGAGCAGTACTTC.

This clone was observed a few times. This chain connects TRBV11-1 to TRBJ1-2; 7 bases fit TRBD1. CDR3 length equals 14 residues. Germline lookup yields CDR1 SGHAT and CDR2 FQDESV (reference sequence). J was trimmed by 4 bases and V by 5 bases; bases with no gene match: 7. The CDR3 reads CASSNYRGSYGYTF. The CDR3 nucleotides read TGTGCCAGCAGCAACTACAGGGGATCCTATGGCTACACCTTC.

The V and J genes are TRBV6-5 and TRBJ1-5; 9 nucleotides match TRBD1. Germline CDR1 is MNHEY and CDR2 is SVGAGI. The CDR3 extends over 15 amino acids. Trimming at V came to 5 bases and at J to 6 bases, leaving 8 bases not matched to a gene. In nucleotides, the CDR3 is TGTGCCAGCAGTACCGGGACAGGGAAGAGTCAGCCCCAGCATTTT. It translates to CASSTGTGKSQPQHF.

For this clone: Other DNA sequences in this sample translate to the same CDR3. The chain combines TRBV18 with TRBJ1-2; tentatively, D is TRBD1 (6 bases). Germline CDR1 reads KGHSH; CDR2 reads LQKENI. V lost 3 bases and J lost 1, with 6 bases in between. The CDR3 has 13 residues. The CDR3 sequence: CASSPDSNYGYTF. In DNA form, the CDR3 reads TGTGCCAGCTCACCGGACAGTAACTATGGCTACACCTTC.

V gene TRBV7-3 combines with J gene TRBJ1-1; D is possibly TRBD1 (6 bases). CDR1 SGHTA and CDR2 FQGTGA come from the germline V gene. The CDR3 is 14 amino acids. V was pared by 2 bases and J by 5 bases, with 12 bases between. CDR3 sequence (DNA): TGTGCCAGCAGCTTAGGAGGGGGGGTGACTGAAGCTTTCTTT. Translation: CASSLGGGVTEAFF.

This clone was seen at least ten times. This chain uses TRBV11-3 with TRBJ1-1, with D unclear. With 5 bases removed from V and 10 bases from J, the gap between germline ends came to 35 bases. The CDR3 is 19 amino acids. The germline V gene has CDR1 SGHNT and CDR2 YENEEA. The CDR3 bases are TGTGCCAGCAGCCCTTATCCCCGGTTCGGGGAGGCAGAGACTAAGGGAGCTTTCTTT. This sequence encodes CASSPYPRFGEAETKGAFF.

V usage is TRBV4-1 and J usage is TRBJ2-3; 10 nucleotides align to TRBD1. The CDR3 has 15 amino acids. Germline CDR1 is MGHRA and CDR2 is YSYEKL. V lost 0 bases and J lost 3; bases outside the gene matches: 0. DNA for the CDR3: TGCGCCAGCAGCCAAGAGGGACAGGGGACAGATACGCAGTATTTT. Translating gives CASSQEGQGTDTQYF.

This clone has ten or more counts. The chain combines TRBV4-1 with TRBJ2-7; TRBD1 matches at 7 bases. The V gene end was trimmed by 1 base and the J gene end by 3 bases; junction bases not matched to a gene: 3. This CDR3 comprises 14 residues. The germline V gene has CDR1 MGHRA and CDR2 YSYEKL. As DNA, the CDR3 is TGCGCCAGCAGCCAAGCTTGGACAGGCTACGAGCAGTACTTC. It specifies CASSQAWTGYEQYF.

V gene TRBV7-8 combines with J gene TRBJ1-6, with D perhaps TRBD1 (6 bases). The CDR3 has 14 amino acids. V was cut by 8 bases and J by 3 bases, with 11 bases left in between. Germline CDR1 SGHVS, CDR2 FQNEAQ. The CDR3 sequence is CASVRDNYNSPLHF. CDR3 nucleotide sequence: TGTGCCAGCGTCCGGGACAACTATAATTCACCCCTCCACTTT.